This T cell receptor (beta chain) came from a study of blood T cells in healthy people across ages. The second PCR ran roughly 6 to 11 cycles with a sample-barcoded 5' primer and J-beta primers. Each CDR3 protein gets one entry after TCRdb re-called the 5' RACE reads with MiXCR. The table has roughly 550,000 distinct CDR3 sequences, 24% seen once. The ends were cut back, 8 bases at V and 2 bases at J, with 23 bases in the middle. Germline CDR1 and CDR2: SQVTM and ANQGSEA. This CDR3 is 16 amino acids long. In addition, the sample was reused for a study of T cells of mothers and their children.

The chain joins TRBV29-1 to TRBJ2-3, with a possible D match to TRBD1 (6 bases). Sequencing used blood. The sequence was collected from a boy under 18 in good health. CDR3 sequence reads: CSIQGMGHGSTDTQYF. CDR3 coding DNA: TGCAGCATCCAGGGAATGGGACACGGGTCCACAGATACGCAGTATTTT.